A single sample is the source of the 24 T cell receptor beta chains below, sequenced in a study of blood T cell repertoires in COVID-19. The assay was immunoSEQ multiplex PCR, and TCRdb's table has in-frame clones only and misses some. The sample has some 200,000 clones, roughly 87% seen once. Sequences were obtained from PBMCs or T cells enriched from blood (not recorded which). The receptors were gathered from a woman under 40 who had recovered from COVID-19.

The rearrangement joins TRBV5-5 to TRBJ1-4, with D possibly being TRBD1 (5 bases). This CDR3 has 15 residues. The V gene's germline CDR1 is SGHKS and CDR2 YYEKEE (reference sequence). Trimming removed 1 base from V and 8 bases from J, with 15 bases in between. CDR3 sequence (DNA): TGTGCCAGCAGCTTGACATCAGGGCTTAGCGAAAAACTGTTTTTT. Translated, it gives CASSLTSGLSEKLFF. The complete variable domain, with remaining parts taken from reference TRBV5-5 and TRBJ1-4, reads DAGVTQSPTHLIKTRGQQVTLRCSPISGHKSVSWYQQVLGQGPQFIFQYYEKEERGRGNFPDRFSARQFPNYSSELNVNALLLGDSALYLCASSLTSGLSEKLFFGSGTQLSVL.

The gene calls are TRBV7-9 and TRBJ1-6, with 8 bases lining up with TRBD1. Germline V gene data show CDR1 as SEHNR and CDR2 as FQNEAQ (reference sequence). Trimming at V came to 3 bases and at J to 10 bases, leaving 5 bases not matched to a gene. CDR3 length equals 14 residues. DNA of the CDR3: TGTGCCAGCAGCTTCGACAGGGGAGACTCACCCCTCCACTTT. Its translation is CASSFDRGDSPLHF.

The chain recombines TRBV5-6 with TRBJ2-5; the match to TRBD1 covers 11 bases. CDR1 SGHDT and CDR2 YYEEEE come from the germline V gene. The CDR3 is 17 residues long. With V trimmed by 1 base and J by 5 bases, 10 bases remained unmatched. The CDR3 DNA sequence: TGTGCCAGCAGCTTGTCCGGACAGGGGGCCCCGGGGGAGACCCAGTACTTC. Translation: CASSLSGQGAPGETQYF.

The gene calls are TRBV6-2 or TRBV6-3 and TRBJ2-1, with D perhaps matching TRBD2 (5 bases). The V and J ends lost 0 bases and 3 bases respectively, with 12 bases between them. The CDR3 contains 16 residues. CDR1 is MNHEY, CDR2 SVGEGT, per germline. For the CDR3, the DNA is TGTGCCAGCAGTTACTCTACTAGGAGAGGCTACAATGAGCAGTTCTTC. It specifies CASSYSTRRGYNEQFF.

The CDR3 reads CASSSRLAGADTQYF. The DNA of the CDR3 is TGTGCCAGCAGTTCAAGACTAGCGGGGGCAGATACGCAGTATTTT. V gene TRBV27 combines with J gene TRBJ2-3; TRBD2 matches at 12 bases. This CDR3 is 15 amino acids long. The germline gives CDR1 MNHEY, CDR2 SMNVEV (reference sequence). The J segment lost 4 bases and the V segment lost 4 bases, leaving 3 bases of the junction unmatched.

The chain couples TRBV6-4 to TRBJ1-1, with D hard to call. This CDR3 region has 13 residues. Germline CDR1 and CDR2: MRHNA and SNTAGT. The V gene lost 0 bases and the J gene lost 9 bases, with 11 bases spanning the gap. CDR3 residues: CASSDSGSGKAFF. CDR3 sequence (DNA): TGTGCCAGCAGTGACTCGGGCAGCGGTAAAGCTTTCTTT.

V gene TRBV19 combines with J gene TRBJ1-5; maybe TRBD1 (5 bases). The CDR3 is 14 amino acids. The germline V and J ends were trimmed by 9 bases and 7 bases, with 19 bases remaining between them. Germline lookup yields CDR1 LNHDA and CDR2 SQIVND (reference sequence). The CDR3 coding sequence is TGTGCCAGCTCGCCCCAGCGGGGGGTCCAGCCCCAGCATTTT. Translating gives CASSPQRGVQPQHF.

The gene calls are TRBV7-2 and TRBJ1-2; TRBD1 might be the D (5 bases). There are 13 residues in the CDR3. Germline CDR1 is SGHTA and CDR2 is FQGNSA. V was pared by 6 bases and J by 6 bases, with 14 bases between. In DNA, the CDR3 is TGTGCCAGCAGATTGCCGACAGTCGATGGCTACACCTTC. This gives the protein CASRLPTVDGYTF.

The chain joins TRBV4-3 to TRBJ2-7; the D gene is possibly TRBD1 (6 bases). Trimming stripped 4 bases from V and 5 bases from J, with 15 bases between. Germline V gives CDR1 LGHNA, CDR2 YSLEER. This CDR3 is 14 amino acids long. CDR3 sequence (DNA): TGCGCCAGCAGCCTTGGGACATTCGGCGACGAGCAGTACTTC. It encodes CASSLGTFGDEQYF.

In this sample, this clone turned up once. The chain combines TRBV11-3 with TRBJ1-1, with D uncertain. The CDR3 is 14 amino acids. CDR1 SGHNT and CDR2 YENEEA come from the germline V gene. V shed 3 bases and J shed 1 base, with 9 bases lying between them. CDR3 nucleotide sequence: TGTGCCAGCAGCTTTGGACTAGCGAACACTGAAGCTTTCTTT. It encodes CASSFGLANTEAFF.

This chain joins TRBV18 and TRBJ2-7; the match to TRBD2 covers 11 bases. With V trimmed by 3 bases and J by 2 bases, 6 bases remained unmatched. This CDR3 contains 16 residues. Germline CDR1 and CDR2: KGHSH and LQKENI. DNA for the CDR3: TGTGCCAGCTCACCCATGGGACTAGCGGAGGCCTACGAGCAGTACTTC. Amino acid sequence: CASSPMGLAEAYEQYF. Looking up the rest from reference TRBV18 and TRBJ2-7 gives the full variable domain: NAGVMQNPRHLVRRRGQEARLRCSPMKGHSHVYWYRQLPEEGLKFMVYLQKENIIDESGMPKERFSAEFPKEGPSILRIQQVVRGDSAAYFCASSPMGLAEAYEQYFGPGTRLTVT.

This clone was counted a single time. CDR3 sequence reads: CASSMTVRERENEQFF. The CDR3 bases are TGTGCCAGTAGTATGACGGTACGGGAGCGGGAGAATGAGCAGTTCTTC. This chain uses TRBV19 with TRBJ2-1; TRBD2 aligns across 8 bases. The CDR3 is 16 residues long. Germline V gene lookup returns CDR1 LNHDA and CDR2 SQIVND (reference sequence). V trimming: 3 bases; J trimming: 7 bases; junction bases outside the gene matches: 11.

The rearrangement uses TRBV6-5 and TRBJ1-2; weak D call: TRBD1 (6 bases). The CDR3 sequence is 14 residues long. V lost 3 bases, J lost 7 bases, and 15 bases lay in between. Germline CDR1 reads MNHEY; CDR2 reads SVGAGI. The CDR3, as DNA: TGTGCCAGCAGTTATTCGCAGGGGTTGGGTGGCTACACCTTC. It is translated as CASSYSQGLGGYTF.

This clone was counted a single time. The gene calls are TRBV7-9 and TRBJ2-4, with D possibly being TRBD2 (6 bases). With 2 bases removed from V and 8 bases from J, the gap between germline ends came to 22 bases. CDR3 size: 17 residues. Germline V CDR1 and CDR2: SEHNR, FQNEAQ (reference sequence). CDR3 loop: CASSLLLRGGELDIQYF. The CDR3 DNA follows: TGTGCCAGCAGCTTATTATTGAGAGGCGGGGAACTAGACATTCAGTACTTC.

The chain employs TRBV25-1 and TRBJ2-5; 8 positions match TRBD1. Germline lookup yields CDR1 MGHDK and CDR2 SYGVNS. The CDR3 loop spans 15 amino acids. The V gene end was trimmed by 3 bases and the J gene end by 5 bases; junction bases not matched to a gene: 8. The CDR3 sequence: CASSDPGQERETQYF. CDR3 DNA: TGTGCCAGCAGTGACCCGGGACAGGAGCGGGAGACCCAGTACTTC.

The rearrangement uses TRBV30 and TRBJ1-6, with TRBD1 identical over 8 bases. The ends lost 2 bases at V and 7 bases at J; junction bases unmatched: 1. This CDR3 spans 13 amino acids. Germline V gene sequence: CDR1 GTSNPN, CDR2 SVGIG (reference sequence). The DNA of the CDR3 is TGTGCCTGGAGTCGGGACAGGAATTCACCCCTCCACTTT. It is translated as CAWSRDRNSPLHF. The full variable domain, its missing parts supplied by reference TRBV30 and TRBJ1-6, is SQTIHQWPATLVQPVGSPLSLECTVEGTSNPNLYWYRQAAGRGLQLLFYSVGIGQISSEVPQNLSASRPQDRQFILSSKKLLLSDSGFYLCAWSRDRNSPLHFGNGTRLTVT.

The chain links TRBV2 to TRBJ1-2; 8 bases are a match to TRBD1. Germline V gene lookup returns CDR1 SNHLY and CDR2 FYNNEI. V gave up 7 bases and J gave up 3 bases; unmatched junction bases: 7. This CDR3 contains 14 residues. The DNA of the CDR3 is TGTGCCAGCATTCCTGGACAGGGAGACTATGGCTACACCTTC. Translated, it gives CASIPGQGDYGYTF.

The chain combines TRBV5-1 with TRBJ2-1; 8 bases match TRBD2. The germline gives CDR1 SGHRS, CDR2 YFSETQ. The CDR3 totals 15 residues. Losses at the gene ends were 1 base for V and 8 bases for J; bases not matched to a gene: 8. The CDR3 loop is CASSLPRGGRHEQFF. The CDR3 nucleotides read TGCGCCAGCAGCTTGCCACGGGGGGGCAGGCATGAGCAGTTCTTC.

The table lists this clone with a count of one. This chain joins TRBV9 and TRBJ1-2, with 9 bases matching TRBD1. The CDR3 extends over 15 amino acids. V lost 4 bases to trimming and J lost 2 bases; unmatched junction nucleotides: 6. Germline values: CDR1 SGDLS, CDR2 YYNGEE. The CDR3 bases are TGTGCCAGCAGCCCCGGACAGGGGCGCAACTATGGCTACACCTTC. Protein: CASSPGQGRNYGYTF. Drawing the rest from reference TRBV9 and TRBJ1-2, the complete variable domain is DSGVTQTPKHLITATGQRVTLRCSPRSGDLSVYWYQQSLDQGLQFLIQYYNGEERAKGNILERFSAQQFPDLHSELNLSSLELGDSALYFCASSPGQGRNYGYTFGSGTRLTVV.

The chain links TRBV7-8 to TRBJ2-7; weak D call: TRBD2 (5 bases). CDR3 length: 14 residues. The V end was cut by 3 bases, the J end by 1 base, with 10 bases between. The germline V gene encodes CDR1 SGHVS and CDR2 FQNEAQ. The CDR3 region is CASSFREASYEQYF. CDR3 sequence (DNA): TGTGCCAGCAGCTTTCGGGAAGCGTCCTACGAGCAGTACTTC.

The chain links TRBV7-9 to TRBJ1-6, with 8 bases lining up with TRBD1. The CDR3 runs 17 residues. Germline V gene sequence: CDR1 SEHNR, CDR2 FQNEAQ (reference sequence). V dropped 5 bases and J dropped 4; count of bases not matched to a gene: 10. CDR3 sequence (DNA): TGTGCCAGCAGCGTCTGGACAGGGAGACTTTATAATTCACCCCTCCACTTT. Translated, it gives CASSVWTGRLYNSPLHF. Full variable domain (remainder filled in from reference TRBV7-9 and TRBJ1-6): DTGVSQNPRHKITKRGQNVTFRCDPISEHNRLYWYRQTLGQGPEFLTYFQNEAQLEKSRLLSDRFSAERPKGSFSTLEIQRTEQGDSAMYLCASSVWTGRLYNSPLHFGNGTRLTVT.

The chain uses TRBV7-2 and TRBJ1-3, with D hard to call. V shed 1 base and J shed 0 bases, with 7 bases lying between them. In germline, CDR1 is SGHTA, CDR2 FQGNSA. The CDR3 contains 15 residues. In nucleotides, the CDR3 is TGTGCCAGCAGCTTAGATCCGAGCTCTGGAAACACCATATATTTT. As protein: CASSLDPSSGNTIYF.

V and J are TRBV18 and TRBJ1-1, with 7 bases fitting TRBD1. J was trimmed by 6 bases and V by 2 bases; bases with no gene match: 3. CDR1 is KGHSH, CDR2 LQKENI, per germline. This CDR3 contains 13 residues. CDR3 coding DNA: TGTGCCAGCTCACCAACAGGGGAGGCTGAAGCTTTCTTT. Amino acid sequence: CASSPTGEAEAFF.

A remark on this clone: A read error may account for a junction end that differs from germline. The V gene is TRBV5-6, the J gene TRBJ1-1, with D uncertain. The CDR3 runs to 13 residues. Germline V CDR1 and CDR2: SGHDT, YYEEEE. The CDR3 DNA is TGTGCCAGCAGCTTGCCCATCCTGAGTTCTCTCCTCTTT. Translating gives CASSLPILSSLLF.